This T cell receptor beta chain was observed in a study of siplizumab effects on memory and regulatory T cells. Profiling relied on immunoSEQ multiplex PCR, and the TCRdb table lists in-frame clones only, not all of them. The data contain around 100,000 clones, over 90% of them singletons. The table lists this clone with a count of one. The sample taken for sequencing was non-Treg CD4+ T cells sorted from blood. This sequence was found in a human donor in good health.

In nucleotides, the CDR3 is TGTGCCAGCAGTGCCGGGACATTGAACACTGAAGCTTTCTTT. Translated, it gives CASSAGTLNTEAFF. This sequence joins TRBV2 and TRBJ1-1; D is possibly TRBD1 (6 bases). Trimming stripped 4 bases from V and 0 bases from J, with 9 bases between. The CDR3 extends over 14 amino acids. CDR1 and CDR2 from the germline V gene are SNHLY and FYNNEI.